A selection of T cell receptor beta chains follows, all from one sample in a study of T cell responses to AZD1222 COVID-19 vaccine. Sequencing used immunoSEQ multiplex PCR; TCRdb keeps in-frame clones, though not all of them. The repertoire consists of some 170,000 clones, with roughly 90% occurring once and the leading ten covering around 4.4%. The material was peripheral blood, obtained 28 days after the second AZD1222 dose. The receptors were sampled from an adult who received the AZD1222 COVID-19 vaccine. The CDR3 runs from the conserved cysteine through the conserved F or W. Each record gives: J gene, clone size, V gene, D gene, CDR3 protein, CDR3 DNA. The D gene is left open where the match is weak. A row's size may be missing; if present it is once, few, many or a size class.

>TRBJ1-2|once|TRBV25-1|-
CASSEYGRGGYGYTF
TGTGCCAGCAGTGAATACGGCAGGGGTGGATATGGCTACACCTTC
>TRBJ2-3|-|TRBV10-1|-
CASSRRGGFDLDTQYF
TGCGCCAGCTCCCGAAGGGGGGGGTTCGACTTGGATACGCAGTATTTT
>TRBJ1-1|once|TRBV5-1|-
CASSLSPGNTEAFF
TGCGCCAGCAGCTTATCTCCTGGGAACACTGAAGCTTTCTTT
>TRBJ2-7|-|TRBV19|-
CASSKGYEQYF
TGTGCCAGTAGTAAGGGTTACGAGCAGTACTTC
>TRBJ1-2|-|TRBV30|-
CAFIKGGNYGYTF
TGTGCCTTTATAAAGGGGGGAAACTATGGCTACACCTTC
>TRBJ1-3|-|TRBV7-6|-
CASSLSAPGAGNTIYF
TGTGCCAGCAGCTTATCAGCGCCAGGGGCCGGAAACACCATATATTTT
>TRBJ2-6|-|TRBV29-1|-
CSVVVGANVLTF
TGCAGCGTTGTAGTGGGGGCCAACGTCCTGACTTTC
>TRBJ2-7|-|TRBV7-2|TRBD2
CASPYSGGHAYEQYF
TGTGCCAGCCCCTATAGCGGGGGGCACGCCTACGAGCAGTACTTC
>TRBJ1-1|-|TRBV6-5|TRBD1
CASSIGQGEAFF
TGTGCCAGCAGTATAGGACAGGGTGAAGCTTTCTTT
>TRBJ1-1|-|TRBV18|-
CASSQTPETEAFF
TGTGCCAGCTCCCAAACTCCCGAAACTGAAGCTTTCTTT
>TRBJ2-7|-|TRBV3-1/TRBV3-2|-
CASSLLAGNEQYF
TGTGCCAGCAGCCTACTAGCAGGAAACGAGCAGTACTTC
>TRBJ1-3|-|TRBV5-1|-
CASSLAWTSGNTIYF
TGCGCCAGCAGCTTGGCCTGGACCTCTGGAAACACCATATATTTT
>TRBJ1-5|-|TRBV7-8|-
CASSFTVNQPQHF
TGTGCCAGCAGCTTTACAGTTAATCAGCCCCAGCATTTT
>TRBJ2-6|-|TRBV9|-
CASSVSTVSSGANVLTF
TGTGCCAGCAGCGTCAGTACGGTGAGCTCTGGGGCCAACGTCCTGACTTTC
>TRBJ1-5|-|TRBV5-8|-
CASSFLVDQPQHF
TGTGCCAGCAGCTTCTTGGTAGATCAGCCCCAGCATTTT
>TRBJ1-5|-|TRBV3-1/TRBV3-2|-
CASSQDLGQPQHF
TGTGCCAGCAGCCAAGATCTAGGGCAGCCCCAGCATTTT
>TRBJ1-5|-|TRBV6-2/TRBV6-3|-
CASSYYRDLQHF
TGTGCCAGCAGTTACTATCGGGATCTCCAGCATTTT
>TRBJ1-2|-|TRBV4-3|-
CASSQEGSDNYGYTF
TGCGCCAGCAGCCAAGAGGGCAGTGATAACTATGGCTACACCTTC
>TRBJ1-1|-|TRBV6-5|-
CASSLVGTEAFF
TGTGCCAGCAGTCTTGTGGGCACTGAAGCTTTCTTT
>TRBJ2-3|-|TRBV30|-
CAWVGSADTQYF
TGTGCCTGGGTGGGCAGTGCGGATACGCAGTATTTT
>TRBJ2-2|-|TRBV2|-
CASMRDYTGELFF
TGTGCCAGCATGCGGGACTACACCGGGGAGCTGTTTTTT
>TRBJ1-5|-|TRBV27|-
CASRRRTTDSNQPQHF
TGTGCCAGCAGGAGGAGGACGACCGATAGCAATCAGCCCCAGCATTTT
>TRBJ2-4|-|TRBV5-5|-
CASSFEGGGPSNIQYF
TGTGCCAGCAGCTTTGAAGGAGGGGGCCCCTCGAACATTCAGTACTTC
>TRBJ2-7|-|TRBV6-5|-
CASSSLANPTYEQYF
TGTGCCAGCAGTTCCTTAGCGAACCCCACCTACGAGCAGTACTTC
>TRBJ2-2|-|TRBV19|-
CAIQGLSGELFF
TGTGCCATTCAGGGGTTGTCCGGGGAGCTGTTTTTT
>TRBJ1-1|-|TRBV28|-
CASSSSVTEAFF
TGTGCCAGCAGTTCCTCGGTCACTGAAGCTTTCTTT
>TRBJ2-7|-|TRBV4-3|-
CASSQGEPYEQYF
TGCGCCAGCAGCCAAGGGGAGCCTTACGAGCAGTACTTC
>TRBJ2-3|-|TRBV6-5|TRBD2
CASSYVREGDTQYF
TGTGCCAGCAGTTACGTCAGGGAGGGAGATACGCAGTATTTT
>TRBJ1-3|-|TRBV2|-
CASSPSGVSGNTIYF
TGTGCCAGCAGTCCGTCGGGGGTCTCTGGAAACACCATATATTTT
>TRBJ2-2|-|TRBV28|-
CASRQNTGELFF
TGTGCCAGCAGACAGAACACCGGGGAGCTGTTTTTT
>TRBJ1-2|-|TRBV7-2|-
CASSQDSNYGYTF
TGTGCCAGCAGCCAGGACAGCAACTATGGCTACACCTTC
>TRBJ1-6|-|TRBV13|-
CASRKGSVNSPLHF
TGTGCCAGCCGAAAGGGCAGCGTTAATTCACCCCTCCACTTT
>TRBJ1-1|once|TRBV12-5|-
CASGLERQVMNTEAFF
TGTGCTAGTGGTTTGGAGAGACAAGTAATGAACACTGAAGCTTTCTTT
>TRBJ1-1|-|TRBV11-1|TRBD1
CASSLATGGQNTEAFF
TGTGCCAGCAGCTTAGCCACAGGGGGCCAGAACACTGAAGCTTTCTTT
>TRBJ1-1|-|TRBV9|-
CASSAYNFQGEAFF
TGTGCCAGCAGCGCATACAATTTTCAGGGGGAAGCTTTCTTT
>TRBJ2-1|-|TRBV6-6|-
CASSLQGGVVHEQFF
TGTGCCAGCAGTCTACAGGGGGGGGTGGTGCATGAGCAGTTCTTC
>TRBJ1-1|-|TRBV25-1|-
CASSEDSLNTEAFF
TGTGCCAGCAGTGAAGACTCCTTGAACACTGAAGCTTTCTTT
>TRBJ1-3|-|TRBV6-6|-
CASSYFKGTSGNTIYF
TGTGCCAGCAGTTACTTTAAGGGCACCTCTGGAAACACCATATATTTT
>TRBJ1-4|-|TRBV5-4|-
CASSLWGSSNEKLFF
TGTGCCAGCAGCCTCTGGGGGAGTTCTAATGAAAAACTGTTTTTT
>TRBJ1-1|-|TRBV11-2|-
CASSQDRAQAFF
TGTGCCAGCAGCCAAGACAGAGCCCAAGCTTTCTTT
>TRBJ2-2|-|TRBV5-4|TRBD1
CASSYRGRRTNTGELFF
TGTGCCAGCAGCTACAGGGGTAGGCGAACGAACACCGGGGAGCTGTTTTTT
>TRBJ1-6|-|TRBV18|TRBD1
CASSPLSGTGDSPLHF
TGTGCCAGCTCACCTCTTTCCGGGACAGGGGATTCACCCCTCCACTTT
>TRBJ1-2|-|TRBV2|-
CASSWGPPNYGYTF
TGTGCCAGCAGTTGGGGGCCTCCTAACTATGGCTACACCTTC
>TRBJ1-3|-|TRBV9|-
CASSVEGMRNTIYF
TGTGCCAGCAGCGTAGAAGGGATGAGAAACACCATATATTTT
>TRBJ1-3|-|TRBV19|-
CASSGRDPRSGNTIYF
TGTGCCAGTAGTGGCCGGGACCCGAGGTCTGGAAACACCATATATTTT
>TRBJ1-2|-|TRBV9|TRBD1
CASSVVGQGFGYTF
TGTGCCAGCAGCGTAGTCGGACAGGGGTTTGGCTACACCTTC
>TRBJ1-6|-|TRBV11-2|-
CASSPRPGRHSPLHF
TGTGCCAGCAGCCCCCGGCCGGGTAGGCATTCACCCCTCCACTTT
>TRBJ2-7|-|TRBV7-8|TRBD2
CASSLRGTYEQYF
TGTGCCAGCAGCTTGCGGGGGACCTACGAGCAGTACTTC
>TRBJ1-6|-|TRBV7-2|-
CASSLRLGQGSPLHF
TGTGCCAGCAGCTTACGATTGGGTCAGGGTTCACCCCTCCACTTT
>TRBJ1-5|-|TRBV28|TRBD1
CASSDRGSSFQPQHF
TGTGCCAGCAGCGACAGGGGATCGAGTTTTCAGCCCCAGCATTTT
>TRBJ2-1|few|TRBV6-5|-
CASRGLYSYNEQFF
TGTGCCAGCAGGGGGCTCTACTCCTACAATGAGCAGTTCTTC
>TRBJ1-1|once|TRBV3-1/TRBV3-2|-
CASSPGLVRNTEAFF
TGTGCCAGCAGCCCTGGGCTAGTGCGGAACACTGAAGCTTTCTTT
>TRBJ2-2|-|TRBV19|-
CASSIDYAIPGTGELFF
TGTGCCAGTAGTATAGATTATGCGATTCCAGGCACCGGGGAGCTGTTTTTT